The source of this TCR beta chain is a study of regulatory T cells in long-lasting Graves disease. Described time point: persistent/refractory GD, antithyroid drugs over 5 years with positive TRAb. From RNA extracted from PBMCs, the TCR library was made. V lost 3 bases to trimming and J lost 1 base, with 9 bases between them. The germline gives CDR1 LNHDA, CDR2 SQIVND (reference sequence). This CDR3 comprises 14 residues. Libraries of TCR beta came from iRepertoire HTBI primers plus Arm-PCR of CDR3 regions. TCRdb processed the multiplex PCR reads anew with MiXCR; each CDR3 protein has one entry. The table records around 430,000 distinct CDR3 sequences, approximately 23% of them present only once.

The J gene is TRBJ1-1, the V gene TRBV19; D gene ambiguous. The input for sequencing was peripheral blood mononuclear cells (PBMCs), taken when the disease was refractory, from a patient treated with antithyroid drugs. The receptor comes from a female donor with Graves disease. The DNA of the CDR3 is TGTGCCAGTAGTATGGGTCAGCAGAACACTGAAGCTTTCTTT. Translation: CASSMGQQNTEAFF. Variable domain in full (rest from reference TRBV19 and TRBJ1-1): DGGITQSPKYLFRKEGQNVTLSCEQNLNHDAMYWYRQDPGQGLRLIYYSQIVNDFQKGDIAEGYSVSREKKESFPLTVTSAQKNPTAFYLCASSMGQQNTEAFFGQGTRLTVV.